This T cell receptor (beta chain) was recovered during a study of blood T cells in healthy people across ages. Study conclusions and caveats: Nothing was known about donor CMV status, and this possibly confounded expanded clonotype changes. Comparison with aged donors showed that long-lived donors had more naive CD4+ cells and higher diversity. Per-million-T-cell TCR beta diversity fell roughly linearly with age.

CDR3 size: 12 residues. The germline V gene encodes CDR1 SGHRS and CDR2 YFSETQ. Isolation yielded PBMCs, at least 7 million per sample, in every case. Worth noting for this clonotype: Antigen: not known.

Sample-barcoded 5' priming and a J-beta primer mix drove a second PCR of 7 to 11 cycles. TCRdb passed the 5' RACE reads through MiXCR, listing each CDR3 protein once. The sample has about 570,000 distinct CDR3 sequences; about 26% are singletons. The chain uses TRBV5-1 and TRBJ2-5; D might be TRBD1 or TRBD2, each matching 5 bases. The J call may be mistaken, given a closer DNA end match to TRBJ2-7. The receptor was isolated from a woman aged 70 to 79 in good health. The sample taken for sequencing was blood. The CDR3: CASPRESYEQYF. The CDR3, as DNA: TGCGCCAGCCCCAGGGAGTCCTACGAGCAGTACTTC.